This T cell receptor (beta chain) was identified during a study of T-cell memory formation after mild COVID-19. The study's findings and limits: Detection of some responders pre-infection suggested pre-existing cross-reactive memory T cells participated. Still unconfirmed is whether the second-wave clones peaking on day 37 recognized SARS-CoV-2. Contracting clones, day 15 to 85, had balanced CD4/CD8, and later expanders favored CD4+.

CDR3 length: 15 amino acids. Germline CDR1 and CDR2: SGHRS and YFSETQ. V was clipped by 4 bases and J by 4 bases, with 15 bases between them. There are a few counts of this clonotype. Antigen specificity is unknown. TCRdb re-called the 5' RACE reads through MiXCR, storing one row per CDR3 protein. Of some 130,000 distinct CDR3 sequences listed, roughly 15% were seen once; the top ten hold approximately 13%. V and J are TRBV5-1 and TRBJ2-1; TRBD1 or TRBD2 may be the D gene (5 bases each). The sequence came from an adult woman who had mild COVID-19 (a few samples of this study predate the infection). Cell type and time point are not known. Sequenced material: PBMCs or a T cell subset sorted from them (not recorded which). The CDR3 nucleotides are TGCGCCAGCAGCCCTGCCGGGACGGAATACAATGAGCAGTTCTTC. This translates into CASSPAGTEYNEQFF.